Below are 11 T cell receptor beta chains sequenced from a single sample in a study of beta chain features in type 1 diabetes. Sequencing targeted expressed TCRB transcripts, as all isolated RNA had been reverse transcribed. The assay was immunoSEQ multiplex PCR, and TCRdb's table has in-frame clones only and misses some. The profile shows around 280,000 clones, over 14% of them singletons. These receptors lack a known antigen. Study-wide results and limits: TCRB CDR3s from Type 1 diabetes patients were moderately but significantly shorter in all four CD4+ subsets.

Sequencing was carried out using naive CD4+ T cells from blood. These receptors came from a man between 18 and 29 years old with type 1 diabetes.

The V gene is TRBV5-1, the J gene TRBJ2-1; D is possibly TRBD2 (7 bases). The CDR3 is made up of 15 amino acids. The V and J ends lost 0 bases and 7 bases respectively, with 14 bases between them. Per germline, CDR1 SGHRS and CDR2 YFSETQ. This CDR3 is CASSLGWEGGNEQFF. CDR3 nucleotides: TGCGCCAGCAGCTTGGGTTGGGAGGGGGGGAATGAGCAGTTCTTC.

In this sample, this clone turned up a few times. This chain connects TRBV12-5 to TRBJ2-3; 9 bases are shared with TRBD1. The CDR3 length is 13 residues. The ends lost 4 bases at V and 6 bases at J; junction bases unmatched: 2. Germline loops: CDR1 LGHNT, CDR2 FRNRAP. The CDR3 nucleotides are TGTGCTAGTGGTTGGGACAGGGCGGATACGCAGTATTTT. Its protein product is CASGWDRADTQYF.

The chain employs TRBV7-9 and TRBJ2-1, with 8 bases matching TRBD2. Trimming at V came to 4 bases and at J to 5 bases, leaving 13 bases not matched to a gene. CDR1 is SEHNR and CDR2 is FQNEAQ in the germline V gene (reference sequence). The CDR3 is 17 amino acids. CDR3 sequence: CASSSPSGGPLNNEQFF. DNA for the CDR3: TGTGCCAGCAGCTCCCCTTCGGGAGGGCCACTTAACAATGAGCAGTTCTTC.

This clone was observed a handful of times. V usage is TRBV30 and J usage is TRBJ1-2, with D maybe TRBD1 (5 bases). The V end was cut by 2 bases, the J end by 2 bases, with 15 bases between. The CDR3 runs to 15 residues. Germline loops: CDR1 GTSNPN, CDR2 SVGIG (reference sequence). The CDR3 nucleotides read TGTGCCTGGAGTTGGGGAGGGGCTCGCAACTATGGCTACACCTTC. Protein product: CAWSWGGARNYGYTF.

This clone came up a few times. The chain couples TRBV4-1 to TRBJ2-3; D ambiguous. Germline V lookup: CDR1 MGHRA, CDR2 YSYEKL. The CDR3 has 14 residues. Trimming removed 0 bases from V and 2 bases from J, with 6 bases in between. CDR3 sequence: CASSQDRLTDTQYF. In nucleotides, the CDR3 is TGCGCCAGCAGCCAAGATCGTCTCACAGATACGCAGTATTTT.

The chain has TRBV6-5 and TRBJ2-1; a possible D gene is TRBD1 (6 bases). This CDR3 is 13 amino acids long. V lost 6 bases to trimming and J lost 5 bases, with 11 bases between them. Germline V gene lookup returns CDR1 MNHEY and CDR2 SVGAGI. This CDR3 reads CASSPRTDNEQFF. The CDR3 DNA follows: TGTGCCAGCAGCCCTAGGACAGACAATGAGCAGTTCTTC.

The CDR3 DNA is TGTGCCAGCAGTCAAAGGACTAGCGGGCCTAGCACAGATACGCAGTATTTT. Its protein is CASSQRTSGPSTDTQYF. This chain links TRBV27 with TRBJ2-3; 11 nucleotides agree with TRBD2. Germline CDR1 is MNHEY and CDR2 is SMNVEV (reference sequence). V trimming: 5 bases; J trimming: 0 bases; junction bases outside the gene matches: 7. This CDR3 has 17 amino acids.

This clone was seen a handful of times. The rearrangement joins TRBV9 to TRBJ2-7; no reliable D call. The V gene lost 4 bases and the J gene lost 6 bases, with 17 bases spanning the gap. The CDR3 extends over 14 amino acids. The germline V gene has CDR1 SGDLS and CDR2 YYNGEE. The CDR3 nucleotides read TGTGCCAGCAGCCCCCAGATGGCCCAGTCCGAGCAGTACTTC. It codes for CASSPQMAQSEQYF.

The chain couples TRBV30 to TRBJ2-3; 9 bases map to TRBD1. Germline assignment: CDR1 GTSNPN and CDR2 SVGIG (reference sequence). After removal of 0 bases from V and 1 base from J, the junction contained 2 bases not matched to a gene. The CDR3 spans 15 residues. The CDR3 DNA follows: TGTGCCTGGAGTGTGACAGGGGGAGGCACAGATACGCAGTATTTT. Residues: CAWSVTGGGTDTQYF. The complete variable domain, with remaining parts taken from reference TRBV30 and TRBJ2-3, reads SQTIHQWPATLVQPVGSPLSLECTVEGTSNPNLYWYRQAAGRGLQLLFYSVGIGQISSEVPQNLSASRPQDRQFILSSKKLLLSDSGFYLCAWSVTGGGTDTQYFGPGTRLTVL.

This chain links TRBV28 with TRBJ2-7; perhaps TRBD1 as D (5 bases). CDR3 length: 14 residues. Germline-derived CDR1 and CDR2 are MDHEN and SYDVKM. With 1 base removed from V and 3 bases from J, the gap between germline ends came to 10 bases. The CDR3 region has the DNA TGTGCCAGCAGTTTATTTCAGGGCTACTACGAGCAGTACTTC. Translation: CASSLFQGYYEQYF.

The chain joins TRBV5-1 to TRBJ2-5, with D perhaps matching TRBD2 (6 bases). The CDR3 is 14 residues long. Germline loops: CDR1 SGHRS, CDR2 YFSETQ. V lost 0 bases and J 2 bases, leaving 8 bases between the germline ends. The CDR3 reads CASSLDLAQETQYF. DNA of the CDR3: TGCGCCAGCAGCTTGGATCTAGCGCAAGAGACCCAGTACTTC.